This T cell receptor (beta chain) was sequenced for a study of shared clonotypes between healthy human individuals. TCRdb's table, derived via immunoSEQ multiplex PCR, lists solely in-frame clones and lacks some. The sample yields 2 million or so clones, less than 95% seen once. This clone was observed a single time. Naive CD8 isolation took CD45RO-negative cells positively selected for CCR7 and excluded terminally differentiated effector memory CD45RA+ cells. The sample consisted of naive CD8+ T cells sorted from blood. The sequence was collected from a young man in good health.

CDR3 in DNA: TGCGCCAGCAGCCAAGTCCGGCGGCTCGATTCACCCCTCCACTTT. Residues: CASSQVRRLDSPLHF. V gene TRBV4-1 combines with J gene TRBJ1-6; no clear D gene. There are 15 residues in the CDR3. Trimming stripped 1 base from V and 8 bases from J, with 12 bases between. CDR1 and CDR2 (germline): MGHRA, YSYEKL.